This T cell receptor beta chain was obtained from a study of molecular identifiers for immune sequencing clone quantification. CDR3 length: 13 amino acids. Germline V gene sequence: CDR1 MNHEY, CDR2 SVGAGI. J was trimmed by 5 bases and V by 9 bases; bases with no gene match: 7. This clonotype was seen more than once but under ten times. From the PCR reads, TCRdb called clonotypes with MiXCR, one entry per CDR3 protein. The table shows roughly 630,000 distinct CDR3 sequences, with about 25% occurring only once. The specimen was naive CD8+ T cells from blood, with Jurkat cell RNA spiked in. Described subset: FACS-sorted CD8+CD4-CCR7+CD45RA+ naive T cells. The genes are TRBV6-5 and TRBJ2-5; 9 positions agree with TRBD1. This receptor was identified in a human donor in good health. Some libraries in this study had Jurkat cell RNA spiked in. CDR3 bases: TGTGCCAGTAGGGACAGGGTTTCTGAGACCCAGTACTTC. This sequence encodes CASRDRVSETQYF.